The text below deals with one T cell receptor (beta chain). This clone is a singleton in its sample. What this receptor recognizes is not known. The record has no base qualities; no much larger clone is one base away. The immunoSEQ Assay, a bias-controlled multiplex PCR, was used to amplify TCRbeta CDR3 regions from genomic DNA. Per the source publication's procedure: Nucleated cell counts per sample were estimated from amplification of reference gene primers within the assay. To quantify the absolute abundance of each unique TCRbeta CDR3 rearrangement, sequence reads were collapsed and filtered. For each sample, productive Simpson clonality was calculated as the square root of Simpson's diversity index across productive rearrangements. TCRdb obtained this table from immuneACCESS and retained in-frame rearrangements with V and J assigned. These tables miss some clones; where compared with another copy, unresolved V genes account for less than half of the shortfall, and the remainder is unexplained. V and J calls and clone size are given by that table; D and trimming were obtained from the DNA. The sample contains about 67,000 clones, approximately 87% of them found a single time. 6.5% to 9.5% of the sample lies in the top ten.

CDR1 and CDR2 are drawn from the germline V gene: MNHEY, SVGAGI. Germline trimming: 5 bases from V, 8 bases from J; junction bases outside gene matches: 8. The CDR3 runs 13 residues from the cysteine to the phenylalanine. Only the CDR3 DNA stays, 39 bases, in frame from base 1. The data stem from a study of blood T cell repertoires in COVID-19 (dated by TCRdb to 2019 to 2021). Background for the entire study: Collaborator samples came from the United States, Italy and Spain and covered acute and convalescent phases of COVID-19. Where HLA class I and class II types were available, the types were taken from metadata supplied by the sample provider, not from assay-based typing. The samples were drawn from two sources: the first 160 participants of the ongoing ImmuneRACE study, and 1,000 to 1,500 subjects contributed by 6 global collaborators. A freely available public database, intended as a resource for researchers studying the immune response to SARS-CoV-2, is where the repertoires were released. Deeply sampled blood TCRbeta repertoires from subjects exposed to, actively infected with, or recovered from COVID-19 were included in the dataset. The prospective study material was composed of cDNA or gDNA derived from T cells, B-cell-depleted T cells, or PBMCs. A de-identified subject ID, COVID-19 status, age in years and sex were almost always included in the sample metadata. Findings and caveats that apply to the study as a whole: How much clinical and demographic metadata was included differed by source and by participant, and the metadata was provided uncurated.

Each collaborating institution followed its own protocols to collect whole blood in K2EDTA tubes. Collaborator samples were shipped for TCRbeta analysis as frozen whole blood, isolated PBMCs, or DNA extracted from either sample type. The chain couples TRBV6-5 to TRBJ1-1; 7 bases in between match TRBD1. Material: peripheral blood. This clonotype was obtained from a man aged 45-65 years with active COVID-19. The bases read TGTGCCAGCAGTACGGGACAGAGTACCGAAGCTTTCTTT. This gives the protein CASSTGQSTEAFF.